Listed below are T cell receptor beta chains from one sample, sequenced in a study of CD8+CD57+ T cells in acquired aplastic anemia. TCRdb recomputed calls from the reads with MiXCR, one row per CDR3 protein. The sample consists of tens of thousands of distinct CDR3 sequences, around 70% of them appearing once. The specimen was sorted CD4+, CD8+, or CD8+CD57+ T cells (not recorded which) from PBMCs. The receptors come from a human donor with aplastic anemia. Each CDR3 is given with its conserved first and last residue. D genes are given only for firm matches. The listing skips clone size in some rows; elsewhere it reads once, few, many or a size class.

CDR3: CASSRRWDDYEQYF; DNA: TGTGCCAGCAGTCGTCGCTGGGACGACTACGAGCAGTACTTC; V: TRBV2; D: -; J: TRBJ2-7; size: -
CDR3: CAGSDREGGYTF; DNA: TGTGCCGGCAGTGACAGGGAAGGGGGCTACACCTTC; V: TRBV6-4; D: TRBD1; J: TRBJ1-2; size: -
CDR3: CASRTQVGTEAFF; DNA: TGTGCCAGCAGAACCCAAGTAGGTACTGAAGCTTTCTTT; V: TRBV2; D: -; J: TRBJ1-1; size: -
CDR3: CASSSAGQSYEQYF; DNA: TGTGCCAGCAGTTCGGCGGGACAGAGCTACGAGCAGTACTTC; V: TRBV19; D: -; J: TRBJ2-7; size: -
CDR3: CASSRGQDEAFF; DNA: TGTGCCAGCAGCCGGGGACAGGATGAAGCTTTCTTT; V: TRBV7-9; D: TRBD1; J: TRBJ1-1; size: once
CDR3: CATSRDIAEGPEKLFF; DNA: TGTGCCACCAGCAGAGATATTGCCGAAGGGCCTGAAAAACTGTTTTTT; V: TRBV15; D: -; J: TRBJ1-4; size: -
CDR3: CATSDGQGDWPQHF; DNA: TGTGCCACCAGTGATGGACAGGGGGATTGGCCCCAGCATTTT; V: TRBV24-1; D: TRBD1; J: TRBJ1-5; size: -
CDR3: CSAPLGTGINEQFF; DNA: TGCAGTGCACCTCTCGGGACAGGGATCAATGAGCAGTTCTTC; V: TRBV20-1; D: TRBD1; J: TRBJ2-1; size: -
CDR3: CASSVAGGGNSPLHF; DNA: TGTGCCAGCAGCGTAGCTGGGGGGGGTAATTCACCCCTCCACTTT; V: TRBV9; D: -; J: TRBJ1-6; size: -
CDR3: CASSQGVFGEAFF; DNA: TGTGCCAGTAGCCAGGGGGTATTTGGTGAAGCTTTCTTT; V: TRBV19; D: TRBD1; J: TRBJ1-1; size: -
CDR3: CATSRDTGVGGYTF; DNA: TGTGCCACCAGCAGAGATACGGGGGTTGGTGGCTACACCTTC; V: TRBV15; D: -; J: TRBJ1-2; size: -
CDR3: CSARGAIGYGYTF; DNA: TGCAGTGCTAGAGGCGCTATCGGATATGGCTACACCTTC; V: TRBV20-1; D: -; J: TRBJ1-2; size: -
CDR3: CASKTGIRDRNEQFF; DNA: TGTGCCAGTAAAACAGGGATTAGGGACAGGAATGAGCAGTTCTTC; V: TRBV19; D: TRBD1; J: TRBJ2-1; size: many
CDR3: CASKGGGGYGYTF; DNA: TGTGCCAGCAAAGGGGGCGGGGGCTATGGCTACACCTTC; V: TRBV2; D: TRBD1; J: TRBJ1-2; size: -
CDR3: CASTVGRVQYF; DNA: TGTGCCAGCACCGTCGGGCGGGTGCAGTACTTC; V: TRBV12-3/TRBV12-4; D: -; J: TRBJ2-5; size: -
CDR3: CASAGGRSYEQYF; DNA: TGTGCCAGTGCGGGGGGAAGATCCTACGAGCAGTACTTC; V: TRBV5-4; D: TRBD2; J: TRBJ2-7; size: many
CDR3: CASSIGFRTEAFF; DNA: TGTGCCAGCAGCATCGGATTCCGCACTGAAGCTTTCTTT; V: TRBV28; D: -; J: TRBJ1-1; size: -
CDR3: CARKMTSGKTTDNEQFF; DNA: TGTGCCAGGAAAATGACTAGCGGCAAAACAACAGACAATGAGCAGTTCTTC; V: TRBV9; D: TRBD2; J: TRBJ2-1; size: -
CDR3: CATSHGVTNYGYTF; DNA: TGTGCCACCAGTCACGGGGTGACTAACTATGGCTACACCTTC; V: TRBV24-1; D: -; J: TRBJ1-2; size: -
CDR3: CASRRTGNNEQFF; DNA: TGTGCCAGTAGGAGGACAGGGAACAATGAGCAGTTCTTC; V: TRBV19; D: TRBD1; J: TRBJ2-1; size: -
CDR3: CASSWGGNYGYTF; DNA: TGTGCCAGCAGCTGGGGGGGCAACTATGGCTACACCTTC; V: TRBV7-9; D: -; J: TRBJ1-2; size: -
CDR3: CASSYSYRVATGETQYF; DNA: TGTGCCAGCAGTTACTCGTACAGGGTTGCCACCGGGGAGACCCAGTACTTC; V: TRBV6-6; D: -; J: TRBJ2-5; size: -
CDR3: CAISEPGTGKETQYF; DNA: TGTGCCATCAGTGAGCCCGGGACAGGGAAAGAGACCCAGTACTTC; V: TRBV10-3; D: TRBD1; J: TRBJ2-5; size: once
CDR3: CSAIIGLGYNEQFF; DNA: TGCAGTGCTATTATCGGACTAGGATACAATGAGCAGTTCTTC; V: TRBV20-1; D: TRBD2; J: TRBJ2-1; size: -
CDR3: CASRGQGVRPLHF; DNA: TGTGCCAGCAGGGGACAGGGGGTTCGGCCCCTCCACTTT; V: TRBV25-1; D: TRBD1; J: TRBJ1-6; size: few
CDR3: CASITPGTNTGELFF; DNA: TGTGCCAGCATCACCCCGGGGACCAACACCGGGGAGCTGTTTTTT; V: TRBV2; D: -; J: TRBJ2-2; size: -
CDR3: CASSPHRGSNYGYTF; DNA: TGTGCCAGCAGCCCCCACAGGGGTAGTAACTATGGCTACACCTTC; V: TRBV9; D: TRBD1; J: TRBJ1-2; size: -
CDR3: CSAHRAGNSPLHF; DNA: TGCAGTGCCCACAGGGCGGGGAATTCACCCCTCCACTTT; V: TRBV20-1; D: -; J: TRBJ1-6; size: once
CDR3: CACSPKTHPEVTIYF; DNA: TGTGCCTGCAGCCCAAAGACACATCCCGAAGTGACCATATATTTT; V: TRBV14; D: -; J: TRBJ1-3; size: many
CDR3: CSVEGQGVGGYTF; DNA: TGCAGCGTTGAAGGGCAGGGGGTTGGTGGCTACACCTTC; V: TRBV29-1; D: TRBD1; J: TRBJ1-2; size: -
CDR3: CACSEVGDYGYTF; DNA: TGTGCCTGCAGTGAAGTAGGGGACTATGGCTACACCTTC; V: TRBV2; D: -; J: TRBJ1-2; size: -
CDR3: CAISEQAPNSPLHF; DNA: TGTGCCATCAGTGAACAGGCTCCTAATTCACCCCTCCACTTT; V: TRBV2; D: -; J: TRBJ1-6; size: few
CDR3: CASSRWADTIYF; DNA: TGTGCCAGCAGCAGATGGGCTGACACCATATATTTT; V: TRBV7-6; D: -; J: TRBJ1-3; size: -
CDR3: CATSRDLGSEQFF; DNA: TGTGCCACCAGCAGAGATCTGGGGAGTGAGCAGTTCTTC; V: TRBV15; D: -; J: TRBJ2-1; size: -
CDR3: CAISDRGWDEQFF; DNA: TGTGCCATCAGTGATAGGGGTTGGGATGAGCAGTTCTTC; V: TRBV10-3; D: -; J: TRBJ2-1; size: -
CDR3: CASGREGLTGELFF; DNA: TGTGCCAGCGGGCGGGAGGGCCTCACCGGGGAGCTGTTTTTT; V: TRBV12-3/TRBV12-4; D: TRBD2; J: TRBJ2-2; size: -
CDR3: CSVEFVSGSKFF; DNA: TGCAGCGTTGAATTCGTTAGCGGGAGTAAATTCTTC; V: TRBV29-1; D: TRBD2; J: TRBJ2-1; size: -
CDR3: CSVETLLVNTEAFF; DNA: TGCAGCGTTGAAACACTTCTCGTGAACACTGAAGCTTTCTTT; V: TRBV29-1; D: -; J: TRBJ1-1; size: -
CDR3: CSATPEGSGSYNEQFF; DNA: TGCAGTGCTACTCCTGAGGGTAGCGGTTCCTACAATGAGCAGTTCTTC; V: TRBV20-1; D: -; J: TRBJ2-1; size: -
CDR3: CASSVDRWGYTF; DNA: TGTGCCAGCAGTGTCGATCGGTGGGGCTACACCTTC; V: TRBV12-3/TRBV12-4; D: -; J: TRBJ1-2; size: -
CDR3: CASSLIGDQPQHF; DNA: TGTGCCAGCAGCTTAATCGGGGATCAGCCCCAGCATTTT; V: TRBV7-9; D: -; J: TRBJ1-5; size: many
CDR3: CASRLGTRTYEQYF; DNA: TGTGCCAGCCGTTTGGGGACTAGAACCTACGAGCAGTACTTC; V: TRBV2; D: TRBD2; J: TRBJ2-7; size: -
CDR3: CASSEIRATEAFF; DNA: TGCGCCAGCAGTGAGATCCGGGCGACTGAAGCTTTCTTT; V: TRBV10-2; D: -; J: TRBJ1-1; size: -
CDR3: CASSLAITGYEQYF; DNA: TGTGCCAGCAGCTTAGCGATAACAGGTTACGAGCAGTACTTC; V: TRBV11-1; D: -; J: TRBJ2-7; size: many
CDR3: CATSDPRRGEGQPQHF; DNA: TGTGCCACCAGTGACCCACGGAGGGGGGAGGGTCAGCCCCAGCATTTT; V: TRBV24-1; D: -; J: TRBJ1-5; size: once
CDR3: CASSLSNRLYNTEAFF; DNA: TGTGCCAGCAGCTTATCAAACAGGCTATACAACACTGAAGCTTTCTTT; V: TRBV7-3; D: -; J: TRBJ1-1; size: -
CDR3: CATSDPRGHEQYF; DNA: TGTGCCACCAGTGATCCGAGGGGCCACGAGCAGTACTTC; V: TRBV24-1; D: -; J: TRBJ2-7; size: -
CDR3: CASRSEYGYTF; DNA: TGTGCCAGCAGGTCAGAGTATGGCTACACCTTC; V: TRBV7-9; D: -; J: TRBJ1-2; size: -
CDR3: CAIKGTAPLYTF; DNA: TGTGCCATCAAGGGGACAGCGCCGCTCTACACCTTC; V: TRBV10-3; D: TRBD1; J: TRBJ1-2; size: -
CDR3: CSARGGSGGTDTQYF; DNA: TGCAGTGCTAGAGGCGGAAGCGGGGGGACAGATACGCAGTATTTT; V: TRBV20-1; D: TRBD2; J: TRBJ2-3; size: -
CDR3: CASSIDRGNQPQHF; DNA: TGTGCCAGCAGCATAGACAGGGGTAATCAGCCCCAGCATTTT; V: TRBV5-6; D: TRBD1; J: TRBJ1-5; size: few
CDR3: CSAKVAVPGETQYF; DNA: TGCAGTGCTAAGGTGGCGGTTCCGGGGGAGACCCAGTACTTC; V: TRBV20-1; D: -; J: TRBJ2-5; size: few
CDR3: CASGSGFPEQYF; DNA: TGCGCCAGCGGATCAGGGTTTCCCGAGCAGTACTTC; V: TRBV10-2; D: -; J: TRBJ2-7; size: -
CDR3: CASNIPGQSVYTF; DNA: TGTGCCAGCAACATCCCGGGACAGTCCGTTTACACCTTC; V: TRBV6-1; D: TRBD1; J: TRBJ1-2; size: -
CDR3: CASSSDRVPDTEAFF; DNA: TGTGCCAGCAGCTCAGACAGGGTACCTGACACTGAAGCTTTCTTT; V: TRBV7-8; D: TRBD1; J: TRBJ1-1; size: -